This T cell receptor beta chain derives from a study of cytomegalovirus exposure and HLA in healthy donors (dated by TCRdb to 2016 to 2017). A note on the overall study: According to an earlier analysis of 550 to 750 of the donors, about 179 million T cells yielded approximately 120 million unique TCR beta sequences and more than 250 Gb of sequence data. Roughly 300 gigabases of sequencing data and approximately 93 million unique TCR sequences were included in an early release covering around 650 HLA-typed donors. The genetic ancestry cluster associated with self-reported Caucasian donors included around four fifths of the roughly 380 genotyped donors. The study aimed to test whether signatures of past pathogen exposure could be identified by cataloging public T cell receptors. The study used immunosequencing to profile the T cell repertoires of approximately 640 subjects and linked those repertoires to cytomegalovirus serostatus. Besides the first cohort of hundreds of subjects, a separate validation cohort made up of about 120 different subjects was used. To predict cytomegalovirus infection status, the study brought together high-throughput TCR immunosequencing, statistical association of individual TCRs with disease status, and machine learning. A later analysis re-analyzed previously published TCR beta repertoires from 666 donors and added high-resolution HLA genotyping to study TCR occurrence patterns. Rather than using new phenotypic data, the later analysis identified candidate immune exposures from TCR beta sequences and from how often those sequences occurred across donors. To decide whether each TCR beta V gene segment behaved as functional or pseudogenic, an earlier analysis of fewer than 750 of the donors relied on high-throughput TCR beta sequencing. Donor age, sex, ethnicity and CMV serostatus were compiled together with the repertoire data. A later genetic analysis used genome-wide SNP genotypes for 398 of the 666 donors, treating that subset as a discovery cohort. All discovery cohort repertoires had been generated on a single sequencing platform. HLA typing included class I and class II loci at four-digit resolution. The number of typed donors differed by locus: about 629-640 for A, B, C, DRB1 and DQB1; approximately 540 for DQA1; approximately 600 for DPA1; and roughly 490 for DPB1. A handful of DR-DQ haplotypes were handled as single units for association and clustering because linkage in the cohort was strong. Across approximately 420 genotyped donors of the cohort, an average of roughly 230,000 unique TCR beta nucleotide sequences per donor were sequenced, and approximately 17% of those sequences were non-productive.

In total, 630 or so healthy bone marrow donors made up the cohort. At the time of sampling, every cohort member was nominally healthy, though immune exposures that went unrecorded were likely present. The donor was CMV seropositive and was included in the group of almost 300 seropositive cohort members. A peripheral blood sample was collected from each donor, and TCR beta sequencing was performed on peripheral blood mononuclear cells. Genomic DNA extraction from the blood cell samples was performed with the Qiagen DNeasy Blood Extraction Kit. The CDR3 sequence holds 16 residues, the cysteine and phenylalanine included. This entry keeps only the CDR3 DNA: 48 bases, framed from base 1. The germline V gene yields SGHRS for CDR1 and YFSETQ for CDR2. Trimming removed 1 base from V and 7 bases from J; the gene matches leave 10 bases unexplained. A word on this clone: No cognate antigen has been identified for it. Qualities for individual bases were not recorded, and no much larger clone is one base off.

Libraries were made using the immunoSEQ multiplex PCR assay. For the multiplex PCR, a mixture combining 60 forward primers for TCR Vbeta segments and 13 reverse primers for TCR Jbeta segments was used. The CDR3 region of rearranged TCR beta genes was amplified from genomic DNA with a multiplex PCR assay. On the Illumina HiSeq System, the amplified TCR beta libraries were sequenced as 87-base-pair reads. The study's own analysis went as follows. A later analysis counted about 80 million unique TCR beta chains across the 670 or so repertoires, and roughly 11 million of these chains were shared by at least two donors. To remove PCR and sequencing errors, raw reads were error-corrected and collapsed into unique sequences using a nearest-neighbor algorithm that merged closely related sequences. V, D and J gene segments were assigned by aligning CDR3 sequences to IMGT reference sequences. For a sequence to be retained, a match of at least six nucleotides was required to both a V gene segment and a J gene segment. Rearrangements were classified as productive when the CDR3 lacked stop codons and remained in frame with V and J, and all other rearrangements were classified as non-productive. CDR3 was defined by IMGT convention, running from the second conserved V-encoded cysteine to the conserved J-encoded phenylalanine. Sequences without an unambiguous match to a single V gene segment were excluded from the earlier analysis of over 500 of the donors. An earlier analysis of over 450 of the donors classified V segments as functional when productive rearrangements were above 56.7% and as segregating when the standard deviation between donors was above 5%. A statistical classification framework was built for diagnosing cytomegalovirus status from the catalog of TCR beta chain sequences. V and J gene assignment, in a later analysis, came from comparing TCR nucleotide sequences with IMGT/GENE-DB human TR gene sequences. A later analysis assigned CDR3 sequences and most-parsimonious VDJ recombination scenarios with the TCRdist pipeline. In a later analysis, each TCR beta chain was defined by its CDR3 amino acid sequence together with its V-gene family, and reads without a unique V-gene family were excluded. In a later analysis, several hundred highly shared, low-generation-probability nucleotide sequences were removed to address suspected cross-contamination and a sequencing artifact. For each public chain, a later analysis derived a clonal expansion index from normalized ranks of inferred template counts within each repertoire. In a later analysis, generation probabilities were computed using a VDJ recombination model fitted to out-of-frame rearrangements, and the results were checked against IGoR. In a later analysis, TCR-TCR, TCR-HLA and TCR-CMV co-occurrence was scored with hypergeometric tests, and a repertoire-size bias correction was applied to TCR pairs. A later analysis estimated false discovery rates by permuting HLA or CMV assignments 20 times. In a later analysis, co-occurring TCRs were grouped using DBSCAN, with TCRdist sequence similarity added in when clustering inside HLA-allele-positive subsets. For co-occurrence clustering, repertoires with fewer than 30,000 or more than 120,000 public chains were excluded, along with roughly five repertoires with anomalous nucleotide sharing. In TCRdb, the immuneACCESS table is reduced to in-frame sequences with V and J assigned. These tables do not hold every clone; where another copy was compared, an unresolved V gene accounts for under half, and the others remain unexplained. D and trimming were read from the DNA, whereas the V and J calls and clone size are those reported in that table. In this sample the table shows about 200,000 clones, approximately 78% of which occur a single time. 6.5% of the sample is taken by the ten largest.

Overall study outcomes, separate from this receptor: In a later analysis, several top co-occurrence clusters were reported to appear linked to parvovirus B19, influenza, CMV and Epstein-Barr virus. Three of the identified cytomegalovirus-associated TCR beta chains were confirmed in vitro to be specific for cytomegalovirus antigens. Correlated functional status among segregating V segments might be attributable to linkage disequilibrium, but an unknown experimental factor could not be ruled out. It was suggested by the authors that the approach could potentially be generalized to other disease states and immunological phenotypes. The earlier analysis of approximately 540 of the donors excluded 15 to 20 rarely observed V segments, including chromosome 9 orphons, because counts were too low. Immune exposure information for the cohort was limited to CMV serostatus. Because some donors lacked HLA typing at each locus, the association tests relied only on the typed subset. Assigning TCR associations to individual alleles was difficult when HLA alleles, especially DR and DQ, strongly co-occurred. Compared with equally common non-associated chains, HLA-associated TCR beta chains in a later analysis were more clonally expanded and had lower generation probabilities. A later analysis found that most CMV-associated TCR beta chains appeared HLA-restricted, with HLA associations seemingly driven largely by CMV exposure. The sequencing pipeline was judged likely to have produced a cluster of highly shared sequence variants as a technical artifact. In this cohort, only TCR beta chains were sequenced, and detectable features were limited by the absence of alpha or paired-chain data. V-gene and J-gene trimming of TCR beta chains was associated with a missense DCLRE1C variant in a later genetic analysis, and the association was replicated in an independent cohort. Some IMGT-functional V segments, including TRBV6-2 and TRBV6-3, could not be told apart with the 87-base-pair reads, so those segments were excluded. Broadly in line with IMGT annotations, most TCR beta V segments showed up in productive rearrangements about 90% or about 30% of the time in an earlier analysis of several hundred of the donors. The study gave a list of about 150 TCR beta chains associated with cytomegalovirus. While some public TCRs were present in many individuals, most TCR sequences turned up only very rarely across donors. A further reported finding was that TCR beta sequences accurately predicted the HLA-A and HLA-B alleles for most subjects in the first cohort. In a later analysis, TCR association rates were found to vary across HLA loci, with the most associated TCRs seen for DRB1 alleles and the fewest for HLA-C alleles. The presence/absence analyses assumed that sequencing depth was roughly uniform across donors, and that assumption may not be true. In both the original and validation cohorts, the classifier was reported to diagnose cytomegalovirus status with high specificity and sensitivity. In a later analysis, around 17,000 TCR beta sequences were associated with specific HLA alleles at a false discovery rate of 0.05. According to a later genetic analysis, donors in an Asian-associated ancestry cluster had fewer N-insertions in productive TCRs than the approximately 710-donor mean.

Input material: PBMCs. The chain was built from TRBV5-1 and TRBJ2-1, with TRBD2 identical over 8 junction bases. The clonotype comes from a woman aged 50 to 60 in good health and CMV-seropositive. The sequenced DNA is TGCGCCAGCAGCTTGTCCACGGGAGGGCCCTCGAATGAGCAGTTCTTC. Its coded protein is CASSLSTGGPSNEQFF.